A single sample is the source of the 5 T cell receptor beta chains below, sequenced in a study of molecular identifiers for immune sequencing clone quantification. TCRdb re-analysed the PCR reads in MiXCR, keeping a single row per CDR3 protein. Of 350,000 or so distinct CDR3 sequences listed, roughly 23% are singletons. Input material: naive CD8+ T cells from blood, with Jurkat cell RNA spiked in. This sample's subset: FACS-sorted CD8+CD4-CCR7+CD45RA+ naive T cells. These receptors came from a human donor in good health. Some libraries in this study had Jurkat cell RNA spiked in.

A note on this clonotype: This sequence may be a read error, since a much larger clone differs from it by one base. V is TRBV24-1 and J is TRBJ2-1; D gene ambiguous. The germline V and J ends were trimmed by 0 bases and 0 bases, with 11 bases remaining between them. Per the germline V gene, CDR1 is KGHDR and CDR2 is SFDVKD. CDR3 length: 17 residues. Written as DNA, the CDR3 is TGTGCCACCAGTGATTTGGATTGCGGAAGCTCCTACAATGAGCAGTTCTTC. Translated: CATSDLDCGSSYNEQFF.

V is TRBV19 and J is TRBJ2-1; 11 bases fit TRBD2. This CDR3 comprises 15 residues. Germline V gene data show CDR1 as LNHDA and CDR2 as SQIVND (reference sequence). V dropped 3 bases and J dropped 6; count of bases not matched to a gene: 4. Here the CDR3 reads CASSMDLAGGNEQFF. CDR3 nucleotides: TGTGCCAGTAGTATGGATCTAGCGGGAGGCAATGAGCAGTTCTTC.

Turning to this clonotype: A much larger clone sits a single nucleotide away, making a read error possible. The gene calls are TRBV29-1 and TRBJ1-4; D possibly corresponds to TRBD1 (5 bases). CDR1 is SQVTM and CDR2 is ANQGSEA in the germline V gene. Trimming took off 0 bases at V and 8 bases at J, with 10 bases between the two ends. The CDR3 sequence is 13 residues long. The CDR3 loop is CSVEEAGREKLFF. CDR3 coding DNA: TGCAGCGTTGAAGAGGCGGGACGGGAAAAACTGTTTTTT.

Concerning this clonotype itself: This could be a read error, since a much larger clone is one nucleotide away. The chain recombines TRBV7-9 with TRBJ2-7, with D perhaps matching TRBD1 or TRBD2 (5 bases each). This CDR3 region has 16 residues. Germline CDR1 reads SEHNR; CDR2 reads FQNEAQ (reference sequence). CDR3 sequence reads: CAGSPNPGDVGYEQYF. The CDR3 coding sequence is TGTGCCGGCAGCCCGAACCCCGGGGACGTGGGCTACGAGCAGTACTTC.

This clonotype was observed a handful of times. The chain recombines TRBV11-2 with TRBJ2-3; 10 nucleotides line up with TRBD1. The germline gives CDR1 SGHAT, CDR2 FQNNGV. CDR3 length: 15 amino acids. The V gene end was trimmed by 4 bases and the J gene end by 5 bases; junction bases not matched to a gene: 6. In DNA, the CDR3 is TGTGCCAGCAGCTATGGACAGGGGGGCGGAGATACGCAGTATTTT. This encodes CASSYGQGGGDTQYF. The variable domain in full, completed from reference TRBV11-2 and TRBJ2-3, reads EAGVAQSPRYKIIEKRQSVAFWCNPISGHATLYWYQQILGQGPKLLIQFQNNGVVDDSQLPKDRFSAERLKGVDSTLKIQPAKLEDSAVYLCASSYGQGGGDTQYFGPGTRLTVL.